Shown below are 11 T cell receptor beta chains from a single sample sequenced in a study of blood T cell repertoires in COVID-19. The table came from immunoSEQ multiplex PCR; TCRdb's copy has only in-frame clones and leaves some out. The top ten clones hold under 4.5% of a sample with about 250,000 clones, approximately 79% of them seen once. The source material was peripheral blood. The receptors were gathered from a woman in her forties with active or convalescent COVID-19.

This clone appeared a few times. The chain recombines TRBV6-5 with TRBJ1-6; D may be TRBD1 (6 bases). In germline, CDR1 is MNHEY, CDR2 SVGAGI. The CDR3 is made up of 14 amino acids. Deletions cut 1 base from V and 6 bases from J, with 7 bases between. CDR3 coding DNA: TGTGCCAGCAGTTACTTACAGGGTAATTCACCCCTCCACTTT. Translated: CASSYLQGNSPLHF.

For the CDR3, the DNA is TGTGCCAGCAGGAAATTCGGACTAGCGGGCAATTTTATCTACAATGAGCAGTTCTTC. The encoded protein is CASRKFGLAGNFIYNEQFF. The chain joins TRBV28 to TRBJ2-1, with 11 bases fitting TRBD2. This CDR3 has 19 residues. Unmatched junction bases numbered 16, after V lost 6 bases and J lost 3 bases. CDR1 and CDR2 from the germline V gene are MDHEN and SYDVKM.

The chain joins TRBV7-9 to TRBJ1-3; TRBD1 matches at 7 bases. Germline V gene data show CDR1 as SEHNR and CDR2 as FQNEAQ (reference sequence). Germline trimming cut 6 bases from V and 0 bases from J; bases unmatched to any gene: 2. The CDR3 consists of 14 residues. The CDR3 protein is CASRDRDSGNTIYF. The CDR3 nucleotides are TGTGCCAGCAGAGACAGGGACTCTGGAAACACCATATATTTT.

V gene TRBV5-1 combines with J gene TRBJ1-4, with D unclear. The germline V gene has CDR1 SGHRS and CDR2 YFSETQ. There are 14 residues in the CDR3. V dropped 0 bases and J dropped 3 bases, with 6 bases sitting between them. The CDR3 spells CASSLDTANEKLFF. DNA for the CDR3: TGCGCCAGCAGCTTGGACACCGCTAATGAAAAACTGTTTTTT.

This sequence joins TRBV2 and TRBJ2-7, with 10 bases fitting TRBD1. V was pared by 2 bases and J by 2 bases, with 12 bases of the junction left unmatched. In germline, CDR1 is SNHLY, CDR2 FYNNEI. The CDR3 is 18 residues long. The CDR3: CASSETEGTGALPYEQYF. Written as DNA, the CDR3 is TGTGCCAGCAGTGAAACTGAGGGGACAGGGGCTCTACCCTACGAGCAGTACTTC.

The chain has TRBV6-5 and TRBJ1-6, with 7 bases matching TRBD1. Per germline, CDR1 MNHEY and CDR2 SVGAGI. Trimming removed 10 bases from V and 10 bases from J; junction bases left unmatched: 10. The CDR3 extends over 13 amino acids. The CDR3 nucleotides are TGTGCCATCCGGGACAGAGGGGGATCACCCCTCCACTTT. This encodes CAIRDRGGSPLHF.

This sequence joins TRBV2 and TRBJ2-5; maybe TRBD1 (6 bases). CDR3 size: 14 residues. Trimming left V 6 bases short and J 5 bases short, with 16 bases between. The germline V gene has CDR1 SNHLY and CDR2 FYNNEI. CDR3 nucleotides: TGTGCCAGCAGACCGGACTCCACAGGGGAGACCCAGTACTTC. It codes for CASRPDSTGETQYF.

The V call is TRBV7-2, the J call TRBJ2-7, with a tentative D call TRBD1 (6 bases). The CDR3 sequence is 14 residues long. Trimming took off 5 bases at V and 1 base at J, with 12 bases between the two ends. Looked up from germline, CDR1 is SGHTA and CDR2 is FQGNSA. CDR3 sequence: CASSQFTGSYEQYF. CDR3 bases: TGTGCCAGCAGCCAATTTACAGGGTCCTACGAGCAGTACTTC.

This clone showed up just once. V gene TRBV28 combines with J gene TRBJ2-7; 8 nucleotides match TRBD2. Trimming took 6 bases from V and 4 from J; bases not matched to a gene: 8. The V gene's germline CDR1 is MDHEN and CDR2 SYDVKM. This CDR3 comprises 14 residues. CDR3 bases: TGTGCCAGCAGACCCCCGGGGGGGAAGTACGAGCAGTACTTC. This sequence encodes CASRPPGGKYEQYF.

Concerning this clone: At the DNA level, this CDR3 is encoded by other sequences in the same sample as well. The chain uses TRBV2 and TRBJ1-5; 11 positions agree with TRBD1. V was pared by 3 bases and J by 10 bases, with 5 bases of the junction left unmatched. Germline-derived CDR1 and CDR2 are SNHLY and FYNNEI. The CDR3 is made up of 14 amino acids. As DNA, the CDR3 is TGTGCCAGCAGTGACCGGACAGGGGGCCAACCCCAGCATTTT. It translates to CASSDRTGGQPQHF.

This chain links TRBV27 with TRBJ1-4; 9 positions match TRBD1. Germline values: CDR1 MNHEY, CDR2 SMNVEV (reference sequence). V gave up 4 bases and J gave up 7 bases; unmatched junction bases: 1. There are 13 residues in the CDR3. The CDR3 here is CASSWDRAEKLFF. The DNA of the CDR3 is TGTGCCAGCAGTTGGGACAGGGCTGAAAAACTGTTTTTT.